The clone carrying this TCR beta chain is a singleton in its sample. Its antigen remains unknown. These data belong to a study of chemoradiotherapy in HPV16-positive cancers. This CDR3 spans 11 amino acids. The germline CDR1 and CDR2 sequences are MNHEY and SVGAGI. V dropped 6 bases and J dropped 6 bases, with 7 bases sitting between them. Measured with immunoSEQ multiplex PCR; TCRdb has only the in-frame clones, and not every one. This table holds fewer than 10,000 clones, approximately 70% found once. General study points: For HPV16-positive patients, expanding HPV-responsive T cells associated with longer recurrence-free survival.

The chain has TRBV6-5 and TRBJ2-3; TRBD1 is a possible D gene (5 bases). This sequence originates from a human donor with HPV-associated anogenital cancer. The source material was tumor tissue, sampled from a patient who underwent chemoradiotherapy. The CDR3 nucleotides are TGTGCCAGCAGCTACAGGGATACGCAGTATTTT. Amino acid sequence: CASSYRDTQYF.